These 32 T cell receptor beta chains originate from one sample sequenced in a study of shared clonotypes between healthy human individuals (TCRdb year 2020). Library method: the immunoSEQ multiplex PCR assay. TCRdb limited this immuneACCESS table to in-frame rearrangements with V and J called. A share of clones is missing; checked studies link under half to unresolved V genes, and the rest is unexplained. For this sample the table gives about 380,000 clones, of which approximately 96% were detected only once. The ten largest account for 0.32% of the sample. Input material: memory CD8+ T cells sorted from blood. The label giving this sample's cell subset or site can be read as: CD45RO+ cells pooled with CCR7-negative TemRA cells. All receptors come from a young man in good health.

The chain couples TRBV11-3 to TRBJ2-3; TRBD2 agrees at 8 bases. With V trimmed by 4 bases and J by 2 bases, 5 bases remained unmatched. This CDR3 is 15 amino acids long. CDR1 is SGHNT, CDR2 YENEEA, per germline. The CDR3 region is CASSWDSGTTDTQYF. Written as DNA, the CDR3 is TGTGCCAGCAGCTGGGATAGCGGGACCACAGATACGCAGTATTTT.

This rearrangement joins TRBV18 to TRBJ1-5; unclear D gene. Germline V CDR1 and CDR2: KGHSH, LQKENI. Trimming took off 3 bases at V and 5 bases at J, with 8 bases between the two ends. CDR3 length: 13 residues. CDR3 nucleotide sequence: TGTGCCAGCTCACCTTACACCGATCAGCCCCAGCATTTT. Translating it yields CASSPYTDQPQHF.

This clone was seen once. The CDR3 spells CASSYYGELFF. In DNA form, the CDR3 reads TGTGCCAGCAGCTACTATGGGGAGCTGTTTTTT. The chain recombines TRBV7-2 with TRBJ2-2; the D is unclear. Germline CDR1 SGHTA, CDR2 FQGNSA. The CDR3 consists of 11 residues. V was pared by 4 bases and J by 8 bases, with 5 bases between.

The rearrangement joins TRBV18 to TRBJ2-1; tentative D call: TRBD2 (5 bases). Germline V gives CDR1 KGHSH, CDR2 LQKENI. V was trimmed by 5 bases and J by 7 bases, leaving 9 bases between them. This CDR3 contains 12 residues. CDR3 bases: TGTGCCAGCTCATTCTCGGGGAATGAGCAGTTCTTC. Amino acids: CASSFSGNEQFF.

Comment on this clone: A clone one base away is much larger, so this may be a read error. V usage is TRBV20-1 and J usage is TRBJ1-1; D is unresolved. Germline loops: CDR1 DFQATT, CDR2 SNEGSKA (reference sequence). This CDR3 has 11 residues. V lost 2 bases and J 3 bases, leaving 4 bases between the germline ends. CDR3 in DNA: TGCAGTGCTAGACAGGACACTGAAGCTTTCTTT. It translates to CSARQDTEAFF.

This CDR3 reads CASSLQVNYGYTF. The CDR3 DNA reads as TGTGCCAGCAGCTTACAGGTTAACTATGGCTACACCTTC. V usage is TRBV11-2 and J usage is TRBJ1-2, with D uncertain. Trimming removed 2 bases at V and 1 base at J, with 5 bases between. Germline assignment: CDR1 SGHAT and CDR2 FQNNGV. There are 13 residues in the CDR3.

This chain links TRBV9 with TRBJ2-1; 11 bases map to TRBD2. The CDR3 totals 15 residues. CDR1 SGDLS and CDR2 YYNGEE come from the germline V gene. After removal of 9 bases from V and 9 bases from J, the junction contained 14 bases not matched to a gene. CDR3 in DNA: TGTGCCACCGGACCACTAGCGGGAGAGGGGAGTGAGCAGTTCTTC. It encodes CATGPLAGEGSEQFF. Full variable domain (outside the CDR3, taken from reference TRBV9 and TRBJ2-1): DSGVTQTPKHLITATGQRVTLRCSPRSGDLSVYWYQQSLDQGLQFLIQYYNGEERAKGNILERFSAQQFPDLHSELNLSSLELGDSALYFCATGPLAGEGSEQFFGPGTRLTVL.

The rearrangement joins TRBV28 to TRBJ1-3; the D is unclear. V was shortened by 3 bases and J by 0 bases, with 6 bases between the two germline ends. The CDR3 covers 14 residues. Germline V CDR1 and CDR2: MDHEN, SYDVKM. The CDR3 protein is CASSFPGSGNTIYF. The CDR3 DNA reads TGTGCCAGCAGTTTCCCGGGCTCTGGAAACACCATATATTTT.

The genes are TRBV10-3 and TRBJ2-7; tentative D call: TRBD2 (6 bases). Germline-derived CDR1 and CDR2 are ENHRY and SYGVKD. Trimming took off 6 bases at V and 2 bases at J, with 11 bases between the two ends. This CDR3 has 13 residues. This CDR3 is CAIRAGLPYEQYF. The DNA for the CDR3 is TGTGCCATCAGGGCGGGACTCCCCTACGAGCAGTACTTC.

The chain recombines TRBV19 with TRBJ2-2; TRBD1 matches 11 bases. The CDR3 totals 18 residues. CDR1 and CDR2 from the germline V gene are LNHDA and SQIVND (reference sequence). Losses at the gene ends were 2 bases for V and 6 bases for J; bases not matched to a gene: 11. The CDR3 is CASSILGQGVLFPGELFF. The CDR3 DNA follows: TGTGCCAGTAGTATATTGGGACAGGGGGTTTTGTTCCCCGGGGAGCTGTTTTTT.

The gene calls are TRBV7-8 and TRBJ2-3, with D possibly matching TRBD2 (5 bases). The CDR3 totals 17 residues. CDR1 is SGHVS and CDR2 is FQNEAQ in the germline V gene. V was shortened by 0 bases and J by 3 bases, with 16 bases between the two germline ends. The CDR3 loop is CASSLAGLARTTDTQYF. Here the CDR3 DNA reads TGTGCCAGCAGCTTAGCGGGGTTAGCCAGGACTACAGATACGCAGTATTTT.

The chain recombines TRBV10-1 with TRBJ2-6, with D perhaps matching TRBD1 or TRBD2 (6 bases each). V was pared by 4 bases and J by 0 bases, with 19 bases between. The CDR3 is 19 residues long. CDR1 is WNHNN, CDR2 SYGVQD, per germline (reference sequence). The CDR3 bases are TGCGCCAGCAGTGCGATCCGGGGGCCTCTATTCTCTGGGGCCAACGTCCTGACTTTC. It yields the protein CASSAIRGPLFSGANVLTF.

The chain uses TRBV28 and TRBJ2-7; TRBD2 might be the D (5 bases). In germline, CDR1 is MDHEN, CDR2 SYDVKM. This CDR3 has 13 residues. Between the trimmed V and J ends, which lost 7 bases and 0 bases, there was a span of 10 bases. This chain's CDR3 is CASTNGDSYEQYF. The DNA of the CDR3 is TGTGCCAGCACTAACGGGGACTCCTACGAGCAGTACTTC. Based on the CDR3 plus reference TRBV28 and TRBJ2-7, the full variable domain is DVKVTQSSRYLVKRTGEKVFLECVQDMDHENMFWYRQDPGLGLRLIYFSYDVKMKEKGDIPEGYSVSREKKERFSLILESASTNQTSMYLCASTNGDSYEQYFGPGTRLTVT.

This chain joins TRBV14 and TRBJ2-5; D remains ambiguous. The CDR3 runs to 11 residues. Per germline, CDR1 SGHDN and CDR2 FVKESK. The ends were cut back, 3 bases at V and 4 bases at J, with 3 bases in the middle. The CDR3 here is CASSHLETQYF. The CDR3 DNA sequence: TGTGCCAGCAGCCACCTAGAGACCCAGTACTTC.

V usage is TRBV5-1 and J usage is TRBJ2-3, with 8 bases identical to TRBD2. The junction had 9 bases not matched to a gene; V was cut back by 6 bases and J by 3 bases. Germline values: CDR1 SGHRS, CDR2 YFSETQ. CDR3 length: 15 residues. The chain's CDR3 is CASTPGSGRTDTQYF. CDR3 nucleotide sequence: TGCGCCAGCACCCCGGGGAGCGGGAGAACAGATACGCAGTATTTT. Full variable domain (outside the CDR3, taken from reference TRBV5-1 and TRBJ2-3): KAGVTQTPRYLIKTRGQQVTLSCSPISGHRSVSWYQQTPGQGLQFLFEYFSETQRNKGNFPGRFSGRQFSNSRSEMNVSTLELGDSALYLCASTPGSGRTDTQYFGPGTRLTVL.

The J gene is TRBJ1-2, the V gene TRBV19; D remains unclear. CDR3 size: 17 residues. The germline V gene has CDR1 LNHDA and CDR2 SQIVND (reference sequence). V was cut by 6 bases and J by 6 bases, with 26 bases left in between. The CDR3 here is CASSIRGITDPPHGYTF. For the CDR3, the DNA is TGTGCCAGTAGCATACGAGGGATTACAGACCCCCCTCATGGCTACACCTTC. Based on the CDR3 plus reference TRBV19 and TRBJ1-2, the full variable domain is DGGITQSPKYLFRKEGQNVTLSCEQNLNHDAMYWYRQDPGQGLRLIYYSQIVNDFQKGDIAEGYSVSREKKESFPLTVTSAQKNPTAFYLCASSIRGITDPPHGYTFGSGTRLTVV.

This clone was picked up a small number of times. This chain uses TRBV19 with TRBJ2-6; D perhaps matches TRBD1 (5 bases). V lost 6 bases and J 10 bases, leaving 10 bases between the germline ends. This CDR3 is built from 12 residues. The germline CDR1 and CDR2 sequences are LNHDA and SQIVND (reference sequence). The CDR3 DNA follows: TGTGCCAGTAGCGAGTGGACAAACGTCCTGACTTTC. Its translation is CASSEWTNVLTF.

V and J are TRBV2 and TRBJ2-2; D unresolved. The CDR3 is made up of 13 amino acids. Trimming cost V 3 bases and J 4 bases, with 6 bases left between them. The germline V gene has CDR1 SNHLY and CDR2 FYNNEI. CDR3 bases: TGTGCCAGCAGTGACGACGCCACCGGGGAGCTGTTTTTT. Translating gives CASSDDATGELFF.

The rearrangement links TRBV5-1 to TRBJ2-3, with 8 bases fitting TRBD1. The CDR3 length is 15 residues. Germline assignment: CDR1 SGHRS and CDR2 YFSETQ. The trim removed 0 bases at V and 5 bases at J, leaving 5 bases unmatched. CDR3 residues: CASSLVGTGKDTQYF. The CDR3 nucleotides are TGCGCCAGCAGCTTGGTCGGGACAGGAAAAGATACGCAGTATTTT. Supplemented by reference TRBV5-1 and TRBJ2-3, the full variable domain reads KAGVTQTPRYLIKTRGQQVTLSCSPISGHRSVSWYQQTPGQGLQFLFEYFSETQRNKGNFPGRFSGRQFSNSRSEMNVSTLELGDSALYLCASSLVGTGKDTQYFGPGTRLTVL.

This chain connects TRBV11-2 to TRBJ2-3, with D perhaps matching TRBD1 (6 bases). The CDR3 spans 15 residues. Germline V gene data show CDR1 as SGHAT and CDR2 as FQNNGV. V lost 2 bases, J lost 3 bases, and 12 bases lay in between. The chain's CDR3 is CASSLFPQGTDTQYF. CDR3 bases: TGTGCCAGCAGCTTATTTCCCCAGGGGACAGATACGCAGTATTTT.

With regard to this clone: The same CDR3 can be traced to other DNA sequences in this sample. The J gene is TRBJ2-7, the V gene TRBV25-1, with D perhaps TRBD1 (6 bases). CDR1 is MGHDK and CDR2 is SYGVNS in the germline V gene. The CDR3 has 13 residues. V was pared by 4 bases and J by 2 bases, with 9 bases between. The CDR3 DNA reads TGTGCCAGCAGTGTGACAGGCACCTACGAGCAGTACTTC. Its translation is CASSVTGTYEQYF.

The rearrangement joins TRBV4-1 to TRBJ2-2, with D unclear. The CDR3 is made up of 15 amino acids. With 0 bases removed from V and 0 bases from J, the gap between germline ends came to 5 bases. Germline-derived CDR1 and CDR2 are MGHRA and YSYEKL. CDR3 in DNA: TGCGCCAGCAGCCAAGAGGTAGCGAACACCGGGGAGCTGTTTTTT. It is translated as CASSQEVANTGELFF.

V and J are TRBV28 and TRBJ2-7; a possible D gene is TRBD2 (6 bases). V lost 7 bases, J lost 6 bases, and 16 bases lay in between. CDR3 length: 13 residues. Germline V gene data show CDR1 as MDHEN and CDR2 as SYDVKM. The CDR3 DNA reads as TGTGCCAGCAACAGGAGCGGGTTTGGCGAGCAGTACTTC. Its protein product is CASNRSGFGEQYF.

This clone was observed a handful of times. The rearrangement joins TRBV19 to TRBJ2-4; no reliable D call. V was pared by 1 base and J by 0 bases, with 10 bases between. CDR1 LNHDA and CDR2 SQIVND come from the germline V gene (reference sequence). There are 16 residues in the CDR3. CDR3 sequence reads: CASSIVSSLAKNIQYF. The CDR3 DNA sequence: TGTGCCAGTAGTATAGTAAGCAGTTTAGCCAAAAACATTCAGTACTTC.

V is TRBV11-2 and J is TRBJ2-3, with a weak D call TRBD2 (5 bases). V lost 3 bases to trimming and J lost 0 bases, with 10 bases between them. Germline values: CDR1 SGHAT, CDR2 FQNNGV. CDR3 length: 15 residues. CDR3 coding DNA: TGTGCCAGCAGCTTGAGAGCGGCAAGCACAGATACGCAGTATTTT. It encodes CASSLRAASTDTQYF.

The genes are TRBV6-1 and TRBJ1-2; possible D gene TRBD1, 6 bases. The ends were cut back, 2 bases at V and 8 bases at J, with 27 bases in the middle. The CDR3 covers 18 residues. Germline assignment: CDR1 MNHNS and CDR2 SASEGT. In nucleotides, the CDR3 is TGTGCCAGCAGTGAATATGGTTGGGGGACACCACCCCAAGGAGGCTACACCTTC. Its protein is CASSEYGWGTPPQGGYTF.

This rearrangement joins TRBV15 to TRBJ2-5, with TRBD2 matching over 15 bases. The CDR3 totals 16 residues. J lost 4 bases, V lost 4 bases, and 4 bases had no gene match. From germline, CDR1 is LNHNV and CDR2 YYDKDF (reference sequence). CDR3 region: CATSMGLAGGGETQYF. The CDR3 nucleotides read TGTGCCACCAGCATGGGACTAGCGGGAGGTGGAGAGACCCAGTACTTC.

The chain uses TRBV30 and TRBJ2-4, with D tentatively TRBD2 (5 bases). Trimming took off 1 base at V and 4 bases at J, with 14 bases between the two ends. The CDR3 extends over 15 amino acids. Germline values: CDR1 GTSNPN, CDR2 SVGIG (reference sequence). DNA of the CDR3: TGTGCCTGGAGTGCCACTAGGGTTGGGAAAAACATTCAGTACTTC. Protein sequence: CAWSATRVGKNIQYF.

CDR3 bases: TGTGCCAGCACAGGGCGGTCCTACAATGAGCAGTTCTTC. Protein sequence: CASTGRSYNEQFF. The rearrangement links TRBV28 to TRBJ2-1; D possibly corresponds to TRBD1 (5 bases). CDR3 length equals 13 residues. Trimming took 7 bases from V and 1 from J, leaving 8 bases between them. The germline V gene has CDR1 MDHEN and CDR2 SYDVKM.

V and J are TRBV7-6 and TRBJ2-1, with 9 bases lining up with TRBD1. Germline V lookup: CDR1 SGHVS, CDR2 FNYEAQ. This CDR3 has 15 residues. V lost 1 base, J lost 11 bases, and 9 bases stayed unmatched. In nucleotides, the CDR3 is TGTGCCAGCAGCTTAGGGGGGACAGGGTTATGGCAGCAGTTCTTC. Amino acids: CASSLGGTGLWQQFF.

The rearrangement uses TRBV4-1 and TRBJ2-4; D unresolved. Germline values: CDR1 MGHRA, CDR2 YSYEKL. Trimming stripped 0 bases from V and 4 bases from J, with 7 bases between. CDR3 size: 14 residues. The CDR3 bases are TGCGCCAGCAGCCAAGAGGGTAGTAAAAACATTCAGTACTTC. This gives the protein CASSQEGSKNIQYF.

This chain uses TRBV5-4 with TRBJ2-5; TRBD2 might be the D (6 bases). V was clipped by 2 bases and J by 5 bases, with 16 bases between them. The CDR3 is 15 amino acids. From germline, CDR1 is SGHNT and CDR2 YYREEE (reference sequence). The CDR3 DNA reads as TGTGCCAGCAGCTTAGCGGGCCCACTCGTGGAGACCCAGTACTTC. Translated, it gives CASSLAGPLVETQYF.